Each of the 30 T cell receptor beta chains below was sequenced from the same sample in a study of shared T cell receptors in the human thymus. Data came from immunoSEQ multiplex PCR; TCRdb stores just in-frame clones and leaves some out. Of approximately 400,000 clones in the sample, 95% were seen once. What was sequenced was thymocytes. Receptors were obtained from a human donor.

The gene calls are TRBV14 and TRBJ1-3; 7 bases are a match to TRBD1. Germline V gene data show CDR1 as SGHDN and CDR2 as FVKESK. CDR3 length: 15 residues. V dropped 4 bases and J dropped 2; count of bases not matched to a gene: 5. The CDR3 protein is CASSRQGGTGNTIYF. The CDR3 DNA sequence: TGTGCCAGCAGCCGTCAGGGGGGAACTGGAAACACCATATATTTT.

The chain carries TRBV11-2 and TRBJ2-1, with 8 bases identical to TRBD2. This CDR3 has 15 residues. Trimming cost V 2 bases and J 5 bases; bases outside gene matches: 5. Per germline, CDR1 SGHAT and CDR2 FQNNGV. CDR3 DNA sequence: TGTGCCAGCAGCTTACCCAGCGGGAGAGACAATGAGCAGTTCTTC. This sequence encodes CASSLPSGRDNEQFF.

The chain links TRBV19 to TRBJ2-7; possibly TRBD2 for D (6 bases). Trimming left V 1 base short and J 11 bases short, with 9 bases between. There are 11 residues in the CDR3. Germline V lookup: CDR1 LNHDA, CDR2 SQIVND (reference sequence). The CDR3 nucleotides read TGTGCCAGTAGTATAGGGAGGGAGAAGTACTTC. Amino acids: CASSIGREKYF.

This rearrangement joins TRBV2 to TRBJ2-1, with D unclear. Germline loops: CDR1 SNHLY, CDR2 FYNNEI. V was clipped by 9 bases and J by 7 bases, with 19 bases between them. There are 14 residues in the CDR3. This CDR3 reads CARCADPVRNEQFF. In nucleotides, the CDR3 is TGTGCCAGATGTGCAGACCCCGTGAGGAATGAGCAGTTCTTC.

J is TRBJ2-1 and V is TRBV7-6, with TRBD2 matching 14 bases. Germline-derived CDR1 and CDR2 are SGHVS and FNYEAQ. Trimming cost V 2 bases and J 4 bases; bases outside gene matches: 4. This CDR3 comprises 17 residues. The CDR3 DNA sequence: TGTGCCAGCAGCTTATGGACTAGCGGGAGGCTATACAATGAGCAGTTCTTC. This sequence encodes CASSLWTSGRLYNEQFF.

The genes are TRBV11-2 and TRBJ2-1; D might be TRBD2 (6 bases). V shed 6 bases and J shed 6 bases, with 24 bases lying between them. Per the germline V gene, CDR1 is SGHAT and CDR2 is FQNNGV. The CDR3 contains 17 residues. CDR3 sequence: CASSPLRDGSPRNEQFF. Written as DNA, the CDR3 is TGTGCCAGCAGTCCCTTGCGAGACGGGAGTCCACGCAATGAGCAGTTCTTC.

A remark on this clone: Other nucleotide sequences in the sample specify the same CDR3. The chain has TRBV5-1 and TRBJ2-1, with TRBD2 matching 10 bases. The ends lost 0 bases at V and 6 bases at J; junction bases unmatched: 3. Germline V gene sequence: CDR1 SGHRS, CDR2 YFSETQ. CDR3 length: 15 amino acids. CDR3: CASSLGTSGSNEQFF. The CDR3 coding sequence is TGCGCCAGCAGCTTGGGGACTAGCGGAAGCAATGAGCAGTTCTTC.

This clone came up once. The rearrangement joins TRBV19 to TRBJ1-1, with D unclear. The CDR3 contains 14 residues. CDR1 is LNHDA, CDR2 SQIVND, per germline (reference sequence). Deletions cut 10 bases from V and 4 bases from J, with 19 bases between. The CDR3, as DNA: TGTGCCACCGCCTGGGCGGGAATCCCCACTGAAGCTTTCTTT. Translation: CATAWAGIPTEAFF. Full variable domain (missing parts from reference TRBV19 and TRBJ1-1): DGGITQSPKYLFRKEGQNVTLSCEQNLNHDAMYWYRQDPGQGLRLIYYSQIVNDFQKGDIAEGYSVSREKKESFPLTVTSAQKNPTAFYLCATAWAGIPTEAFFGQGTRLTVV.

The CDR3 DNA reads TGTGCCAGCAGCTTAGAGGGGGGTTGCGAGCAGTACTTC. Amino acid sequence: CASSLEGGCEQYF. The chain joins TRBV11-2 to TRBJ2-7; a weak D match, TRBD2 (6 bases). V lost 0 bases and J lost 6, with 9 bases in between. This CDR3 comprises 13 residues. Germline V CDR1 and CDR2: SGHAT, FQNNGV. Using reference TRBV11-2 and TRBJ2-7 for the parts outside the CDR3, the full variable domain is EAGVAQSPRYKIIEKRQSVAFWCNPISGHATLYWYQQILGQGPKLLIQFQNNGVVDDSQLPKDRFSAERLKGVDSTLKIQPAKLEDSAVYLCASSLEGGCEQYFGPGTRLTVT.

The chain joins TRBV7-2 to TRBJ2-3; 11 bases are a match to TRBD2. Trimming took 5 bases from V and 8 from J; bases not matched to a gene: 9. This CDR3 is 15 amino acids long. Germline V gene data show CDR1 as SGHTA and CDR2 as FQGNSA. The CDR3 DNA is TGTGCCAGCAGCCTTATAGCGGGAGGGTATGGTACGCAGTATTTT. This sequence encodes CASSLIAGGYGTQYF.

This chain connects TRBV9 to TRBJ1-2, with no clear D. Trimming cost V 4 bases and J 7 bases, with 2 bases left between them. The CDR3 runs 9 residues. Germline-derived CDR1 and CDR2 are SGDLS and YYNGEE. CDR3 DNA sequence: TGTGCCAGCAGCCGTGGCTACACCTTC. This gives the protein CASSRGYTF.

V usage is TRBV18 and J usage is TRBJ1-4, with TRBD1 as a possible D gene (5 bases). CDR1 KGHSH and CDR2 LQKENI come from the germline V gene. Trimming took off 2 bases at V and 7 bases at J, with 14 bases between the two ends. The CDR3 length is 15 residues. CDR3 bases: TGTGCCAGCTCACCAGGCAGGGCAAGGGGTGAAAAACTGTTTTTT. Amino acids: CASSPGRARGEKLFF.

The V and J genes are TRBV4-2 and TRBJ2-1, with TRBD2 identical over 14 bases. Germline lookup yields CDR1 LGHNA and CDR2 YNFKEQ. The trim removed 3 bases at V and 5 bases at J, leaving 9 bases unmatched. The length of the CDR3 is 18 residues. In DNA form, the CDR3 reads TGTGCCAGCAGCCAGGGTACCCCGGGACTAGCGGGAGACAATGAGCAGTTCTTC. Protein sequence: CASSQGTPGLAGDNEQFF.

The J gene is TRBJ1-1, the V gene TRBV2; the match to TRBD1 covers 9 bases. Germline assignment: CDR1 SNHLY and CDR2 FYNNEI. The CDR3 is 16 amino acids. The V gene end was trimmed by 4 bases and the J gene end by 5 bases; junction bases not matched to a gene: 11. This CDR3 is CASSGGTGNMRTEAFF. The CDR3 region has the DNA TGTGCCAGCAGTGGGGGGACAGGGAATATGAGGACTGAAGCTTTCTTT.

This rearrangement joins TRBV27 to TRBJ1-3, with a weak D call TRBD1 (5 bases). The V and J ends lost 0 bases and 4 bases respectively, with 10 bases between them. The CDR3 runs to 15 residues. Germline CDR1 and CDR2: MNHEY and SMNVEV (reference sequence). The CDR3 sequence is CASSLSKQGGNTIYF. DNA for the CDR3: TGTGCCAGCAGTTTATCGAAGCAGGGCGGAAACACCATATATTTT.

The chain employs TRBV28 and TRBJ2-4; D may match TRBD1 or TRBD2 (5 bases each). The CDR3 runs 16 residues. The germline V and J ends were trimmed by 7 bases and 0 bases, with 16 bases remaining between them. Germline-derived CDR1 and CDR2 are MDHEN and SYDVKM. The CDR3, as DNA: TGTGCCAGCAAGGGGCGGGCCCCAATAGCCAAAAACATTCAGTACTTC. Translating gives CASKGRAPIAKNIQYF.

This chain uses TRBV19 with TRBJ1-5; 7 bases match TRBD1. V trimming: 4 bases; J trimming: 0 bases; junction bases outside the gene matches: 6. The CDR3 is 16 amino acids. CDR1 LNHDA and CDR2 SQIVND come from the germline V gene (reference sequence). CDR3 sequence: CASSRQTGYSNQPQHF. The CDR3 DNA follows: TGTGCCAGTAGTAGACAGACAGGGTATAGCAATCAGCCCCAGCATTTT. The whole variable domain, filled in from reference TRBV19 and TRBJ1-5, reads DGGITQSPKYLFRKEGQNVTLSCEQNLNHDAMYWYRQDPGQGLRLIYYSQIVNDFQKGDIAEGYSVSREKKESFPLTVTSAQKNPTAFYLCASSRQTGYSNQPQHFGDGTRLSIL.

This chain links TRBV28 with TRBJ1-2; 12 nucleotides agree with TRBD1. CDR3 length: 15 amino acids. The junction had 9 bases not matched to a gene; V was cut back by 5 bases and J by 8 bases. Per the germline V gene, CDR1 is MDHEN and CDR2 is SYDVKM. The CDR3 bases are TGTGCCAGCAGTGAGGGGGACAGGGGGCCAGGAGGCTACACCTTC. This gives the protein CASSEGDRGPGGYTF.

The V call is TRBV29-1, the J call TRBJ2-7; 7 bases map to TRBD2. Germline V gene lookup returns CDR1 SQVTM and CDR2 ANQGSEA. V gave up 4 bases and J gave up 5 bases; unmatched junction bases: 8. The CDR3 is 13 amino acids. CDR3 in DNA: TGCAGCGTTGGGGAGGGGAACCCCAACGAGCAGTACTTC. Protein product: CSVGEGNPNEQYF.

V and J are TRBV6-1 and TRBJ2-7, with TRBD1 as a possible D gene (6 bases). CDR1 MNHNS and CDR2 SASEGT come from the germline V gene. There are 15 residues in the CDR3. The V end was cut by 3 bases, the J end by 2 bases, with 14 bases between. The CDR3 region is CASSDETGITYEQYF. The CDR3 bases are TGTGCCAGCAGTGATGAGACAGGTATTACCTACGAGCAGTACTTC.

V is TRBV11-2 and J is TRBJ2-7; maybe TRBD2 (5 bases). V gave up 1 base and J gave up 3 bases, with 13 bases separating them. The CDR3 loop spans 15 amino acids. The germline gives CDR1 SGHAT, CDR2 FQNNGV. DNA of the CDR3: TGTGCCAGCAGCTTAGGGCGGCGAGGGTTCTACGAGCAGTACTTC. Translated, it gives CASSLGRRGFYEQYF.

The chain combines TRBV6-4 with TRBJ1-3; 7 bases line up with TRBD1. There are 18 residues in the CDR3. Germline trimming cut 6 bases from V and 2 bases from J; bases unmatched to any gene: 16. The germline V gene encodes CDR1 MRHNA and CDR2 SNTAGT. CDR3 region: CASRRTGTSADAGNTIYF. The CDR3 coding sequence is TGTGCCAGCAGACGGACAGGTACCTCTGCTGATGCTGGAAACACCATATATTTT.

The chain is built from TRBV27 and TRBJ2-6, with D uncertain. The V gene lost 6 bases and the J gene lost 12 bases, with 12 bases spanning the gap. Germline-derived CDR1 and CDR2 are MNHEY and SMNVEV (reference sequence). The CDR3 extends over 12 amino acids. The CDR3 reads CASRPPSLVLTF. The CDR3 nucleotides read TGTGCCAGCAGGCCCCCGTCTCTCGTCCTGACTTTC.

This chain links TRBV7-8 with TRBJ2-5; 9 bases match TRBD2. Trimming removed 0 bases from V and 3 bases from J; junction bases left unmatched: 11. Germline V gene lookup returns CDR1 SGHVS and CDR2 FQNEAQ. The CDR3 loop spans 18 amino acids. The CDR3 region is CASSLAWGPSGMEETQYF. CDR3 in DNA: TGTGCCAGCAGCTTAGCGTGGGGACCTAGCGGGATGGAAGAGACCCAGTACTTC.

This chain links TRBV5-1 with TRBJ2-7; 11 nucleotides line up with TRBD2. This CDR3 contains 19 residues. V shed 3 bases and J 1 base; nucleotides not matched to a gene: 15. Per the germline V gene, CDR1 is SGHRS and CDR2 is YFSETQ. The CDR3 spells CASSWYVRTSGSTSYEQYF. CDR3 DNA sequence: TGCGCCAGCAGCTGGTATGTCCGTACTAGCGGGAGTACGTCCTACGAGCAGTACTTC.

The chain has TRBV28 and TRBJ1-2, with 7 bases that match TRBD1. CDR3 length: 15 residues. With 2 bases clipped from V and 5 bases from J, the junction kept 8 bases outside the gene matches. The germline V gene encodes CDR1 MDHEN and CDR2 SYDVKM. Written as DNA, the CDR3 is TGTGCCAGCAGTTTAGTAGGCAGGGGGTTGTATGGCTACACCTTC. It specifies CASSLVGRGLYGYTF.

J is TRBJ1-5 and V is TRBV10-3, with 7 positions matching TRBD1. V gave up 2 bases and J gave up 3 bases; unmatched junction bases: 13. The length of the CDR3 is 18 residues. Per germline, CDR1 ENHRY and CDR2 SYGVKD. CDR3 amino acids: CAISEPGGGDRVNQPQHF. CDR3 sequence (DNA): TGTGCCATCAGTGAGCCGGGGGGCGGTGACAGGGTCAATCAGCCCCAGCATTTT.

The chain recombines TRBV5-3 with TRBJ2-2; D uncertain. TRBV5-3 qualifies as an ORF whose function is uncertain. V lost 0 bases to trimming and J lost 6 bases, with 9 bases between them. The CDR3 covers 14 residues. Here the CDR3 DNA reads TGTGCCAGAAGCTTGGCCCTCAGGTCCGGGGAGCTGTTTTTT. This encodes CARSLALRSGELFF.

This sequence joins TRBV30 and TRBJ2-7, with 12 bases fitting TRBD2. Trimming took 5 bases from V and 0 from J; bases not matched to a gene: 5. The V gene's germline CDR1 is GTSNPN and CDR2 SVGIG (reference sequence). CDR3 size: 15 residues. The CDR3 region is CAWGLAGPSSYEQYF. The CDR3 bases are TGTGCCTGGGGACTAGCGGGACCCAGCTCCTACGAGCAGTACTTC.

V usage is TRBV30 and J usage is TRBJ2-5, with D hard to call. CDR1 GTSNPN and CDR2 SVGIG come from the germline V gene (reference sequence). The CDR3 totals 11 residues. Trimming shortened V by 4 bases and J by 2 bases, and 5 bases separated the two germline ends. The CDR3 sequence: CAWMGQETQYF. CDR3 nucleotide sequence: TGTGCCTGGATGGGTCAAGAGACCCAGTACTTC.